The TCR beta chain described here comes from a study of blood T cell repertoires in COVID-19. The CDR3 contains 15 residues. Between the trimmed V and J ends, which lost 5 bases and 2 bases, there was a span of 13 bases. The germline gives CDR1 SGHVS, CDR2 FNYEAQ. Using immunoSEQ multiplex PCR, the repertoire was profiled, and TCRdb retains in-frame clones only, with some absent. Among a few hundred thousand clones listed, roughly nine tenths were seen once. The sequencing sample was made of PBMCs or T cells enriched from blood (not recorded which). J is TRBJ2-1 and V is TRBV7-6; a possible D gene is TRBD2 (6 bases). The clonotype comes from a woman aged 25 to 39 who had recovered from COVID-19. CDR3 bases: TGTGCCAGCAGCCCCTCGGGAGCAACCTACAATGAGCAGTTCTTC. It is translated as CASSPSGATYNEQFF.